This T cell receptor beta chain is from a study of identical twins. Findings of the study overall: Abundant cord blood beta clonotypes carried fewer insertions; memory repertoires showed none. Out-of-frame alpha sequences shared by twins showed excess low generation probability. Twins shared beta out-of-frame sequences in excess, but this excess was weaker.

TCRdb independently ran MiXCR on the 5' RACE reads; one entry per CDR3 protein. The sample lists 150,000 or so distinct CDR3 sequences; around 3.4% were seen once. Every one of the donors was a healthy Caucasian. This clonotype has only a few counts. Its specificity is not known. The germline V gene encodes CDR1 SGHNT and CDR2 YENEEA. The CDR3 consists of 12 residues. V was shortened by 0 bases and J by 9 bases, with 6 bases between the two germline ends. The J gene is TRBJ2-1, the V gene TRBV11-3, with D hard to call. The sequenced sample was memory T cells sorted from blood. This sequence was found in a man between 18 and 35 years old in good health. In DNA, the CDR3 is TGTGCCAGCAGCTTAGATGCGAGTGAGCAGTTCTTC. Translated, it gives CASSLDASEQFF.